Included here is one TCR beta chain sequence, with context. This clonotype was observed many times. Its antigen remains unidentified. No clone much larger than this one lies a single base away; base qualities are absent. Preparation of the library involved 5' RACE. TCRdb lists the instrument as Illumina HiSeq 2000. Template switching introduced a universal primer binding site; the final cDNA contained a unique molecular identifier, enabling accurate counting of TCR cDNA molecules. First-strand cDNA for TCR alpha and beta chains was synthesized from specific primers in the conserved constant-segment region. To control for contamination, each cDNA library was double barcoded with a SMART-Mk sample barcode plus Illumina barcodes. TruSeq adapter sequences, together with Illumina sample barcodes, were added in two successive PCR steps. Sequencing of the TCR alpha and beta cDNA libraries was done on the Illumina HiSeq platform using custom primers. The original methods were these. MiGEC was used to process raw reads and extract unique molecular identifiers, and MiXCR was used to find CDR3 positions. For each individual, recombination models were inferred using an EM algorithm with the repgenHMM and IGoR tools. The tcR package in R was used for shared clonotype analysis, with sharing normalized by the product of cloneset sizes. Out-of-frame nonproductive sequences were analyzed to study raw recombination free of thymic and clonal selection effects. TCRdb reprocessed the public reads (quality trimming at Q25 with fastp, clone calling with MiXCR) and kept in-frame beta chains. Merged by CDR3 protein, the rows form single entries marked with the most common genes and DNA. TCRdb, not the authors, supplied the V and J calls. This sample gives about 530,000 distinct CDR3 sequences in total; around 15% of them show up just once. Less than 0.5% of the sample is held by the ten biggest clonotypes.

Taken from cysteine to phenylalanine, the CDR3 has 11 residues. Left in the record is the CDR3 DNA by itself, 33 bases read in frame from the first base. Relative to germline, V is 5 bases shorter and J is 9 bases shorter, with 8 bases between their ends. All donors were healthy Caucasians. Three pairs of female monozygotic twins, all aged about 18 to 30 years, were included in the twin cohort. Positive isolation kits from Invitrogen were used to isolate the CD4+ and CD8+ T cell populations. The data were taken from a study of identical twins (TCRdb year 2016). The study in broad terms: To test whether fetal clonotypes persist, the study used deep sequencing on TCR alpha and beta repertoires from monozygotic twins, unrelated adults of various ages, and cord blood. To rule out contamination, replicate twin experiments were performed at different times with different library preparation protocols.

The paper as a whole reports these results and caveats: Out-of-frame TCR alpha sequences shared between twins showed an excess of low generation-probability sequences compared with coincidental sharing between unrelated individuals. Invariant T cells such as MAIT and iNKT could partly confound zero-insertion analyses, though diverse VJ usage argued against this for most clonotypes. Fewer insertions were carried by abundant cord blood beta clonotypes, a similar but weaker trend appeared in young adult naive repertoires, and no such trend appeared in memory repertoires. Because the same donors could not be followed over many years, the conclusions relied on cross-sectional statistical analysis. In monozygotic twins, out-of-frame TCR alpha sharing was systematically underestimated by recombination models, although the models agreed with sharing between unrelated individuals. The excess sharing between twins in beta out-of-frame sequences was weaker because fewer shared sequences reduced the signal-to-noise ratio.

Another study also made use of these data, one on yellow fever vaccine responses in identical twins. The second source states: The T cell response to vaccination in identical twins was reported by the authors to appear partly convergent and partly personalized. In the study, vaccine-responding T cell clones were precisely tracked in identical twins.

The rearrangement joined TRBV12-3 or TRBV12-4 to TRBJ2-1; the D gene lacks a confident call. The sequenced sample was CD4+ T cells sorted from blood. This receptor was obtained from a woman in her late teens or twenties in good health. The nucleotide sequence is TGTGCCAGCAGTCATCGCGGTGAGCAGTTCTTC. It translates to CASSHRGEQFF.